This T cell receptor (beta chain) was documented in a study of blood T cell repertoires in COVID-19 (dated by TCRdb to 2018 to 2021). At the level of the whole study: The collaborator samples originated in the United States, Italy and Spain and spanned the acute and convalescent phases of COVID-19. The material from the prospective study consisted of cDNA or gDNA derived from T cells, B-cell-depleted T cells, or PBMCs. Deeply sampled blood TCRbeta repertoires from subjects exposed to, actively infected with, or recovered from COVID-19 were included in the dataset. The repertoires were released in a freely available public database intended as a resource for research on the immune response to SARS-CoV-2. The samples were drawn from two sources: the first 160 participants of the ongoing ImmuneRACE study, and 1,254 subjects contributed by 6 global collaborators. Nearly every sample came with metadata listing a de-identified subject ID, COVID-19 status, age in years and sex. Where available, HLA class I and class II types were obtained from metadata supplied by the sample provider rather than from assay-based typing.

In regard to this clone: Its target antigen remains unknown. Base qualities are missing; no much larger clone stands one base away.

Whole blood was collected in K2EDTA tubes by collaborating institutions according to the institutions' own protocols. For TCRbeta analysis, collaborator samples were shipped as frozen whole blood, as isolated PBMCs, or as DNA extracted from either sample type. TCRbeta CDR3 regions were amplified from genomic DNA using the immunoSEQ Assay, a bias-controlled multiplex PCR. In the source study's methods: Nucleated cell counts per sample were estimated from amplification of reference gene primers within the assay. Sequence reads were collapsed and filtered to measure the absolute abundance of every unique TCRbeta CDR3 rearrangement. Productive Simpson clonality was computed per sample as the square root of Simpson's diversity index over productive rearrangements. TCRdb carries this immuneACCESS record with in-frame sequences only. Its versions omit some clonotypes, under half of them owing to an unresolved V gene in the studies checked, with the rest unexplained. V and J calls and clone size are those listed in that table; D and trimming were worked out from the DNA. The sample table holds just under 150,000 clones, of which 75% to 90% were seen once. The ten largest clonotypes hold roughly 4.9% of the sample.

V is shortened by 1 base, J by 5 bases, and the region joining them spans 11 bases. Reading the germline V gene (reference sequence) gives CDR1 LNHNV and CDR2 YYDKDF. The cysteine opens and the phenylalanine closes a CDR3 of 14 amino acids. CDR3 DNA only is kept here, 42 bases in frame from base 1. What the research found in general, with its limitations: The amount of clinical and demographic metadata varied by source and participant and was provided uncurated.

The receptor was derived from a human donor in a cohort sampled during active COVID-19. This chain is built from TRBV15 and TRBJ1-2; matching of 5 bases hints at TRBD1 as the D gene. The sequenced sample consisted of peripheral blood. The DNA reads as follows: TGTGCCACCAGCAGAGGGGGGGAAGGGTATGGCTACACCTTC. Its protein is CATSRGGEGYGYTF. The CDR3 plus the reference TRBV15 and TRBJ1-2 genes for the other parts give the full variable domain: DAMVIQNPRYQVTQFGKPVTLSCSQTLNHNVMYWYQQKSSQAPKLLFHYYDKDFNNEADTPDNFQSRRPNTSFCFLDIRSPGLGDTAMYLCATSRGGEGYGYTFGSGTRLTVV.